These 27 T cell receptor beta chains came from one sample sequenced in a study of blood T cells in healthy people across ages. Next came a second PCR, run for about 6 to 11 cycles, which used a sample-barcoded 5' primer along with a J-beta primer mix. TCRdb reprocessed the 5' RACE reads via MiXCR and lists one record per CDR3 protein. Of 600,000 or so distinct CDR3 sequences listed, roughly 43% are singletons. Specimen: blood. All receptors derive from a man older than 75 in good health.

This clonotype has ten or more counts. This sequence joins TRBV7-2 and TRBJ2-7; tentatively, D is TRBD1 (7 bases). V lost 1 base, J lost 3 bases, and 13 bases lay in between. CDR1 is SGHTA and CDR2 is FQGNSA in the germline V gene. CDR3 length: 15 residues. As DNA, the CDR3 is TGTGCCAGCAGCTTAGAGGGGGCGGGACACTACGAGCAGTACTTC. Amino acid sequence: CASSLEGAGHYEQYF.

J is TRBJ2-5 and V is TRBV29-1; no reliable D call. Trimming took off 3 bases at V and 11 bases at J, with 19 bases between the two ends. The CDR3 is 13 residues long. CDR1 SQVTM and CDR2 ANQGSEA come from the germline V gene. For the CDR3, the DNA is TGCAGCGTTGAGGGGTCCTACTCCGGTGAGCAGTACTTC. Translated, it gives CSVEGSYSGEQYF.

Comments on this clonotype: A much larger clone is a single base away; this may be a read error. The genes are TRBV29-1 and TRBJ2-1; D perhaps matches TRBD1 (6 bases). The J call could be wrong; TRBJ2-7 is a better fit for the DNA end. The CDR3 spans 13 residues. Germline CDR1 and CDR2: SQVTM and ANQGSEA. The CDR3 loop is CNVEDPRDTEQYF. CDR3 nucleotide sequence: TGCAACGTTGAAGACCCCAGGGACACCGAGCAGTACTTC.

Only a few counts were recorded for this clonotype. For the CDR3, the DNA is TGCGCCAGCAGCTTTGGTGTCGGGGCGGGACAGCCCCAGCATTTT. It translates to CASSFGVGAGQPQHF. V and J are TRBV5-1 and TRBJ1-5; D might be TRBD1 (5 bases). Germline CDR1 and CDR2: SGHRS and YFSETQ. This CDR3 has 15 amino acids. V lost 2 bases to trimming and J lost 7 bases, with 16 bases between them.

J is TRBJ2-7 and V is TRBV20-1, with D possibly TRBD2 on 6 matching bases. The CDR3 length is 15 residues. CDR1 is DFQATT, CDR2 SNEGSKA, per germline (reference sequence). V lost 2 bases, J lost 3 bases, and 17 bases lay in between. The chain's CDR3 is CSARPLGRTDYEQYF. The CDR3 nucleotides are TGCAGTGCTAGACCCCTAGGGAGGACGGACTACGAGCAGTACTTC.

The genes are TRBV10-3 and TRBJ2-3, with TRBD2 identical over 7 bases. This CDR3 contains 17 residues. Germline V gene data show CDR1 as ENHRY and CDR2 as SYGVKD. The V segment lost 4 bases and the J segment 0 bases; nucleotides outside the gene matches: 10. The CDR3 region is CAISAPGTTKSTDTQYF. In nucleotides, the CDR3 is TGTGCCATCAGTGCACCGGGGACTACAAAAAGCACAGATACGCAGTATTTT.

The genes are TRBV20-1 and TRBJ2-1, with 8 bases aligning to TRBD2. The J segment lost 6 bases and the V segment lost 3 bases, leaving 10 bases of the junction unmatched. Germline V gene data show CDR1 as DFQATT and CDR2 as SNEGSKA (reference sequence). The CDR3 runs 15 residues. CDR3 sequence reads: CSASVPGGSGNEQFF. The CDR3 region has the DNA TGCAGTGCTAGTGTTCCGGGGGGGTCGGGCAATGAGCAGTTCTTC.

This clonotype was counted a few times. V is TRBV4-3 and J is TRBJ1-6; TRBD1 might be the D (5 bases). Germline V gene sequence: CDR1 LGHNA, CDR2 YSLEER. The CDR3 consists of 16 residues. Trimming removed 0 bases at V and 10 bases at J, with 16 bases between. The CDR3 coding sequence is TGCGCCAGCAGCCAAGATCCAGCTCGACGGGGGTCACCCCTCCACTTT. Protein product: CASSQDPARRGSPLHF.

This clonotype was detected many times. The chain combines TRBV7-9 with TRBJ2-6; D is ambiguous. In germline, CDR1 is SEHNR, CDR2 FQNEAQ (reference sequence). The CDR3 extends over 14 amino acids. Trimming stripped 3 bases from V and 6 bases from J, with 9 bases between. In DNA form, the CDR3 reads TGTGCCAGCAGCTTGCTCCCTACGGCCAACGTCCTGACTTTC. Residues: CASSLLPTANVLTF.

The chain employs TRBV18 and TRBJ2-3; TRBD2 might be the D (6 bases). Germline loops: CDR1 KGHSH, CDR2 LQKENI. The CDR3 runs to 16 residues. The V end was cut by 3 bases, the J end by 2 bases, with 15 bases between. The CDR3 sequence: CASSPEGLTHTDTQYF. CDR3 DNA: TGTGCCAGCTCACCGGAGGGACTCACACACACAGATACGCAGTATTTT.

This clonotype was seen a handful of times. The chain is built from TRBV27 and TRBJ2-7; 10 nucleotides agree with TRBD2. In germline, CDR1 is MNHEY, CDR2 SMNVEV (reference sequence). J lost 0 bases, V lost 5 bases, and 1 base had no gene match. This CDR3 has 14 amino acids. The CDR3 nucleotides read TGTGCCAGCAGTAGCGGGAGGGCCTCCTACGAGCAGTACTTC. Its protein is CASSSGRASYEQYF.

V is TRBV11-2 and J is TRBJ2-3; 10 positions match TRBD2. Germline CDR1 and CDR2: SGHAT and FQNNGV. CDR3 length: 15 residues. V shed 4 bases and J 5 bases; nucleotides not matched to a gene: 6. The CDR3 is CASSSKRGGVDTQYF. The CDR3 nucleotides are TGTGCCAGCAGCTCTAAGCGGGGGGGCGTAGATACGCAGTATTTT.

This clonotype was counted at least ten times. The V call is TRBV5-5, the J call TRBJ1-2; 7 positions match TRBD1. The V segment lost 4 bases and the J segment 2 bases; nucleotides outside the gene matches: 8. Looked up from germline, CDR1 is SGHKS and CDR2 is YYEKEE (reference sequence). This CDR3 comprises 15 residues. The chain's CDR3 is CASSPTLGGNYGYTF. The CDR3 DNA reads as TGTGCCAGCAGCCCCACCCTAGGGGGCAACTATGGCTACACCTTC.

In this sample, this clonotype turned up once. This sequence joins TRBV6-6 and TRBJ1-2, with D tentatively TRBD1 (5 bases). Between the trimmed V and J ends, which lost 0 bases and 4 bases, there was a span of 18 bases. This CDR3 comprises 17 residues. Per germline, CDR1 MNHNY and CDR2 SVGAGI (reference sequence). CDR3 amino acids: CASSYSNASRGLYGYTF. The DNA for the CDR3 is TGTGCCAGCAGTTACTCGAACGCTTCTCGGGGACTCTATGGCTACACCTTC.

The chain uses TRBV5-1 and TRBJ1-2; D is unresolved. Germline values: CDR1 SGHRS, CDR2 YFSETQ. The V gene lost 0 bases and the J gene lost 9 bases, with 21 bases spanning the gap. The CDR3 spans 16 residues. CDR3 loop: CASSLDGIPQRMSYTF. CDR3 bases: TGCGCCAGCAGCTTGGACGGAATTCCCCAACGTATGAGCTACACCTTC.

This clonotype turned up a few times. This rearrangement joins TRBV20-1 to TRBJ2-1; tentatively, D is TRBD2 (7 bases). Per germline, CDR1 DFQATT and CDR2 SNEGSKA (reference sequence). The germline V and J ends were trimmed by 5 bases and 4 bases, with 21 bases remaining between them. The CDR3 is made up of 16 amino acids. The CDR3 nucleotides read TGCAGTGCTCCTCCGGCGGGGGCCTTAAATTACAATGAGCAGTTCTTC. As protein: CSAPPAGALNYNEQFF.

The chain employs TRBV20-1 and TRBJ2-3; 7 bases fit TRBD2. CDR3 length: 16 residues. Germline CDR1 is DFQATT and CDR2 is SNEGSKA (reference sequence). V shed 5 bases, J shed 4 bases, and the junction held 15 bases outside the gene matches. Here the CDR3 DNA reads TGCAGTGCTCGCCCCTCGGGCGGGAGTACGGCAGATACGCAGTATTTT. Protein sequence: CSARPSGGSTADTQYF.

This chain uses TRBV9 with TRBJ2-7; D not certain. The germline V gene has CDR1 SGDLS and CDR2 YYNGEE. With 0 bases removed from V and 0 bases from J, the gap between germline ends came to 10 bases. The CDR3 spans 15 residues. Here the CDR3 reads CASSVAGPSSYEQYF. CDR3 DNA: TGTGCCAGCAGCGTAGCCGGACCGAGCTCCTACGAGCAGTACTTC. The whole variable domain, filled in from reference TRBV9 and TRBJ2-7, reads DSGVTQTPKHLITATGQRVTLRCSPRSGDLSVYWYQQSLDQGLQFLIQYYNGEERAKGNILERFSAQQFPDLHSELNLSSLELGDSALYFCASSVAGPSSYEQYFGPGTRLTVT.

This clonotype has more than one count but fewer than ten. The rearrangement uses TRBV10-3 and TRBJ2-5; the D is unclear. The V gene lost 2 bases and the J gene lost 3 bases, with 7 bases spanning the gap. Germline assignment: CDR1 ENHRY and CDR2 SYGVKD. The CDR3 totals 13 residues. CDR3 in amino acids: CAISEENEETQYF. CDR3 in DNA: TGTGCCATCAGTGAGGAGAATGAAGAGACCCAGTACTTC.

The rearrangement links TRBV20-1 to TRBJ2-7; 9 positions match TRBD1. This CDR3 is 11 amino acids long. Germline CDR1 reads DFQATT; CDR2 reads SNEGSKA (reference sequence). J lost 6 bases, V lost 4 bases, and 1 base had no gene match. The CDR3 DNA sequence: TGCAGTGCTATGACAGGGGGCGAGCAGTACTTC. Protein sequence: CSAMTGGEQYF.

The rearrangement links TRBV7-3 to TRBJ2-2; D ambiguous. V lost 5 bases to trimming and J lost 4 bases, with 14 bases between them. Germline V gene data show CDR1 as SGHTA and CDR2 as FQGTGA. This CDR3 contains 15 residues. CDR3 region: CASSPLGRSTGELFF. The CDR3 DNA is TGTGCCAGCAGCCCCCTTGGGCGGAGCACCGGGGAGCTGTTTTTT.

This clonotype has just a few counts. The chain links TRBV12-3 or TRBV12-4 to TRBJ1-2, with no clear D. Between the trimmed V and J ends, which lost 3 bases and 2 bases, there was a span of 7 bases. The CDR3 loop spans 13 amino acids. For the CDR3, the DNA is TGTGCCAGCAGTTTCTTGGTGAACTATGGCTACACCTTC. This encodes CASSFLVNYGYTF.

In this sample, this clonotype turned up a few times. The chain has TRBV20-1 and TRBJ2-3, with D hard to call. This CDR3 has 13 amino acids. The germline V gene encodes CDR1 DFQATT and CDR2 SNEGSKA (reference sequence). Trimming took 5 bases from V and 0 from J, leaving 9 bases between them. The CDR3 region has the DNA TGCAGTGCTGTCAGGCCTAGCACAGATACGCAGTATTTT. Translating gives CSAVRPSTDTQYF.

This clonotype occurred a few times. The V gene is TRBV20-1, the J gene TRBJ2-1; 9 nucleotides match TRBD2. The J segment lost 0 bases and the V segment lost 0 bases, leaving 6 bases of the junction unmatched. This CDR3 contains 17 residues. Germline V gene sequence: CDR1 DFQATT, CDR2 SNEGSKA (reference sequence). The CDR3 spells CSARDRLAASSYNEQFF. CDR3 bases: TGCAGTGCTAGAGATCGACTAGCGGCCAGCTCCTACAATGAGCAGTTCTTC.

CDR3 nucleotide sequence: TGTGCCATCAGAAGTAGGGAGGGGATGAACACTGAAGCTTTCTTT. Translating it yields CAIRSREGMNTEAFF. The chain carries TRBV10-3 and TRBJ1-1; D perhaps matches TRBD1 (5 bases). Trimming pared 6 bases from V and 0 bases from J, leaving 14 bases between. Germline lookup yields CDR1 ENHRY and CDR2 SYGVKD. The CDR3 spans 15 residues.

The chain links TRBV5-1 to TRBJ2-7; D tentatively fits TRBD1 or TRBD2 (6 bases each). The CDR3 is 15 amino acids. Trimming shortened V by 0 bases and J by 0 bases, and 10 bases separated the two germline ends. Per the germline V gene, CDR1 is SGHRS and CDR2 is YFSETQ. The CDR3 region has the DNA TGCGCCAGCAGCTTGGCTCCGGGGGCCTCCTACGAGCAGTACTTC. Amino acid sequence: CASSLAPGASYEQYF.

Worth noting for this clonotype: This may stem from a read error, because a much larger clone lies one nucleotide away. This rearrangement joins TRBV6-6 to TRBJ2-7, with D possibly matching TRBD2 (6 bases). Germline values: CDR1 MNHNY, CDR2 SVGAGI (reference sequence). The CDR3 has 14 residues. In nucleotides, the CDR3 is TGTACCAGCAGTTACTCGAAACTAGCTACCGAGCAGTACTTC. As protein: CTSSYSKLATEQYF.